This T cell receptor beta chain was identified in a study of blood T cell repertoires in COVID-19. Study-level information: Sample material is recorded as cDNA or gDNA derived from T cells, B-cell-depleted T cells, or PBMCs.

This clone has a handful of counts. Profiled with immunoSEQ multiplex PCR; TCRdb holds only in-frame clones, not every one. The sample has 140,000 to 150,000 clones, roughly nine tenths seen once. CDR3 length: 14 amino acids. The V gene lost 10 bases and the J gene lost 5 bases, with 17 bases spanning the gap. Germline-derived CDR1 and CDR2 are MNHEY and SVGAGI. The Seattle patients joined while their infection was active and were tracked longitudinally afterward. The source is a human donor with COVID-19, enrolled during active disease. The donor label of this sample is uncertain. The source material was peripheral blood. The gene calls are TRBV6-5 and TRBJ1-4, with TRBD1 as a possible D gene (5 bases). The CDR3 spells CAILMSGGNEKLFF. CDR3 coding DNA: TGTGCCATCCTCATGAGCGGGGGAAATGAAAAACTGTTTTTT.